The following is a T cell receptor (beta chain) sequence with its context. The data were obtained in a study of blood T cell repertoires in COVID-19. Study at large: From T cells, B-cell-depleted T cells, or PBMCs came the material, which was cDNA or gDNA.

The V and J ends lost 8 bases and 4 bases, in that order; junction bases with no gene match: 12. The CDR3 length is 15 residues. Germline V lookup: CDR1 SGHVS, CDR2 FQNEAQ. Sequencing was performed with immunoSEQ multiplex PCR; in TCRdb, only in-frame clones are kept and a portion is missing. The sample carries 250,000 to 300,000 clones, 90% recorded once. The TCR comes from a woman aged 40 to 50 with acute or convalescent COVID-19. Sequencing input: peripheral blood. The V call is TRBV7-8, the J call TRBJ2-3; 7 positions match TRBD1. The DNA for the CDR3 is TGTGCCAGCGAAGGGGGCCCGGGGTGGGCAGATACGCAGTATTTT. Amino acid sequence: CASEGGPGWADTQYF.